The 16 T cell receptor beta chains reported below all come from one sample, sequenced in a study of identifying expanded T cells in peripheral blood. The data were produced by immunoSEQ multiplex PCR, yet TCRdb's version contains in-frame clones alone and is incomplete. The sample includes about 52,000 clones, about 80% of them seen just once. The sample consisted of blood. These receptors originate from a person between 18 and 75 years old in good health.

The rearrangement joins TRBV11-2 to TRBJ1-2; a weak D match, TRBD1 (6 bases). Trimming shortened V by 2 bases and J by 3 bases, and 22 bases separated the two germline ends. This CDR3 spans 18 amino acids. Germline V CDR1 and CDR2: SGHAT, FQNNGV. The CDR3 sequence is CASSLHLDSFVRHYGYTF. Written as DNA, the CDR3 is TGTGCCAGCAGCTTACATTTGGACAGCTTCGTCAGGCACTATGGCTACACCTTC.

The chain links TRBV6-1 to TRBJ2-5, with D tentatively TRBD1 (6 bases). TRBJ2-7 explains the end of the DNA better; the J call may be wrong. CDR1 and CDR2 (germline): MNHNS, SASEGT. The CDR3 contains 15 residues. CDR3 region: CASSENLDSTYEQYF. CDR3 DNA sequence: TGTGCCAGCAGTGAAAATCTGGACAGCACCTACGAGCAGTACTTC.

The rearrangement links TRBV19 to TRBJ2-2; no clear D. The CDR3 has 15 residues. Trimming stripped 3 bases from V and 4 bases from J, with 12 bases between. Germline V CDR1 and CDR2: LNHDA, SQIVND (reference sequence). The CDR3: CASSMRTELTGELFF. The CDR3 DNA sequence: TGTGCCAGTAGTATGAGGACGGAACTCACCGGGGAGCTGTTTTTT.

The chain couples TRBV11-2 to TRBJ2-1; possibly TRBD1 for D (6 bases). Per the germline V gene, CDR1 is SGHAT and CDR2 is FQNNGV. With 5 bases removed from V and 8 bases from J, the gap between germline ends came to 16 bases. The CDR3 extends over 14 amino acids. The CDR3 coding sequence is TGTGCCAGCAGCCGCTCACAGGGCGGCTATGAGCAGTTCTTC. Its translation: CASSRSQGGYEQFF.

This clone appeared a few times. This sequence joins TRBV4-1 and TRBJ2-7, with a weak D call TRBD2 (6 bases). Germline V lookup: CDR1 MGHRA, CDR2 YSYEKL. The length of the CDR3 is 14 residues. V was cut by 3 bases and J by 7 bases, with 16 bases left in between. CDR3 bases: TGCGCCAGCAGCCAGGGACTCTCCTCTGGGGAGCAGTACGTC. It yields the protein CASSQGLSSGEQYV.

This clone was observed a few times. The rearrangement joins TRBV30 to TRBJ2-5; unclear D gene. Germline lookup yields CDR1 GTSNPN and CDR2 SVGIG (reference sequence). The CDR3 consists of 13 residues. V was trimmed by 2 bases and J by 5 bases, leaving 12 bases between them. The CDR3 DNA reads as TGTGCCTGGAGTCGAGGCATCCGGGAGACCCAGTACTTC. This codes for CAWSRGIRETQYF. Together with reference TRBV30 and TRBJ2-5, the CDR3 gives the full variable domain: SQTIHQWPATLVQPVGSPLSLECTVEGTSNPNLYWYRQAAGRGLQLLFYSVGIGQISSEVPQNLSASRPQDRQFILSSKKLLLSDSGFYLCAWSRGIRETQYFGPGTRLLVL.

The table lists this clone with a few counts. This sequence joins TRBV10-3 and TRBJ2-1, with 13 positions matching TRBD2. The CDR3 runs 14 residues. Germline values: CDR1 ENHRY, CDR2 SYGVKD. V lost 6 bases and J lost 10; bases outside the gene matches: 6. CDR3 sequence reads: CAIRRTSGSEEQFF. The CDR3 coding sequence is TGTGCCATCAGGAGGACTAGCGGGAGTGAAGAGCAGTTCTTC.

This CDR3 reads CASSSQGGGPSYEQYF. The CDR3 DNA is TGTGCCAGCAGCTCCCAAGGCGGGGGTCCCTCCTACGAGCAGTACTTC. The genes are TRBV7-2 and TRBJ2-7; 7 bases line up with TRBD2. V was pared by 4 bases and J by 0 bases, with 9 bases of the junction left unmatched. The CDR3 length is 16 residues. Germline V gives CDR1 SGHTA, CDR2 FQGNSA.

The chain employs TRBV7-9 and TRBJ1-1; TRBD1 matches at 8 bases. Germline loops: CDR1 SEHNR, CDR2 FQNEAQ (reference sequence). The CDR3 is 14 residues long. J was trimmed by 5 bases and V by 4 bases; bases with no gene match: 6. CDR3 bases: TGTGCCAGCAGCTCGCCTACAGGGGGAACTGAAGCTTTCTTT. Translated, it gives CASSSPTGGTEAFF.

The chain couples TRBV6-5 to TRBJ1-5; possibly TRBD1 for D (5 bases). The CDR3 totals 15 residues. The germline V gene encodes CDR1 MNHEY and CDR2 SVGAGI. Trimming pared 6 bases from V and 0 bases from J, leaving 12 bases between. Here the CDR3 DNA reads TGTGCCAGCAGGGGGACGGATTATAGCAATCAGCCCCAGCATTTT. Protein sequence: CASRGTDYSNQPQHF.

The CDR3 region is CASSEAPQASQETQYF. The CDR3 DNA reads as TGTGCCAGCAGTGAAGCGCCCCAGGCAAGCCAAGAGACCCAGTACTTC. The chain carries TRBV2 and TRBJ2-5, with D unclear. From germline, CDR1 is SNHLY and CDR2 FYNNEI. The CDR3 contains 16 residues. Trimming cost V 0 bases and J 1 base, with 12 bases left between them.

The V and J genes are TRBV11-2 and TRBJ1-5; D ambiguous. This CDR3 contains 13 residues. V lost 5 bases to trimming and J lost 0 bases, with 5 bases between them. Germline CDR1 is SGHAT and CDR2 is FQNNGV. The CDR3 coding sequence is TGTGCCAGCAGCCTATATAGCAATCAGCCCCAGCATTTT. Translating gives CASSLYSNQPQHF.

This sequence joins TRBV5-1 and TRBJ1-1; tentative D call: TRBD1 (6 bases). Trimming cost V 6 bases and J 1 base, with 16 bases left between them. This CDR3 comprises 15 residues. Germline V CDR1 and CDR2: SGHRS, YFSETQ. The CDR3 region has the DNA TGCGCCAGCACCCGAAAAACAGGGAAGAACACTGAAGCTTTCTTT. It encodes CASTRKTGKNTEAFF.

This clone has a handful of counts. The chain has TRBV5-1 and TRBJ1-1, with 10 bases identical to TRBD1. There are 16 residues in the CDR3. V lost 0 bases, J lost 7 bases, and 9 bases stayed unmatched. Germline V CDR1 and CDR2: SGHRS, YFSETQ. The CDR3: CASSLGLGWDRGEAFF. The DNA for the CDR3 is TGCGCCAGCAGCTTGGGCCTTGGTTGGGACAGGGGTGAAGCTTTCTTT.

The chain joins TRBV2 to TRBJ2-3; 10 bases are a match to TRBD2. The germline V gene encodes CDR1 SNHLY and CDR2 FYNNEI. CDR3 length: 17 amino acids. J gave up 4 bases and V 3 bases, and 10 bases lay outside the gene matches. The CDR3 DNA reads TGTGCCAGCAGTGATATCTCCGGACTAGCGGCTCCAGATACGCAGTATTTT. Translated: CASSDISGLAAPDTQYF.

Notes on this clone: This CDR3 is also generated by other DNA sequences in the sample. The J gene is TRBJ2-3, the V gene TRBV11-2; no clear D. The V end was cut by 1 base, the J end by 6 bases, with 2 bases between. The CDR3 totals 11 residues. Germline-derived CDR1 and CDR2 are SGHAT and FQNNGV. In DNA, the CDR3 is TGTGCCAGCAGCTTAGGGGATACGCAGTATTTT. Its protein product is CASSLGDTQYF.